Below, one TCR beta chain is given with its context. In its sample, this clone was seen a few times. Its antigen remains undetermined. The sample holds no much larger clone one base away, and base qualities are not on file. Genomic DNA was isolated from the sorted cells so that the TCRbeta CDR3 region could be sequenced. The immunoSEQ Assay was used to sequence the TCRbeta CDR3 regions. TCRdb mirrors the immuneACCESS table, restricted to in-frame sequences. Some clones are absent from its copies; in checked studies, under half trace to an unresolved V gene, and the reason for the others is unknown. The sample has about 62,000 clones on record, 79% of them singletons. The ten largest clones add up to around 9.9% of the sample. The trial excluded patients who had a history of autoimmune disease or were on systemic immunosuppression. Peripheral blood for TCR sequencing was collected from all dose cohorts at baseline, on cycle 4 day 1, and on cycle 7 day 1. The samples were taken from a phase I, first-in-human, multicenter, open-label dose-escalation trial of ivuxolimab. Adults with locally advanced or metastatic melanoma, renal cell, hepatocellular, or head and neck squamous cell carcinoma were enrolled in the trial. Before TCR sequencing, CD4+ T cells and CD8+ T cells were sorted from peripheral blood as separate populations.

The source of the sample is a study of OX40 agonist ivuxolimab in advanced cancers. At the level of the whole study: The costimulatory receptor OX40 (CD134) was targeted by ivuxolimab, a fully human IgG2 agonistic monoclonal antibody. Intravenous ivuxolimab was administered to patients every 2 weeks at six dose levels: 0.01, 0.1, 0.3, 1.5, 3 and 10 mg/kg. Of the roughly 52 dose-escalation patients, hepatocellular carcinoma was present in about 19, melanoma in around 15, renal cell carcinoma in 9 and head and neck cancer in 9. In the dose-escalation cohort, around 80% of patients were male, and the mean age was around 65 years with a range of roughly 23 to 90. Patients were allowed to have had prior anti-PD-1, anti-PD-L1 or anti-CTLA-4 therapy, and more than 35% of the dose-escalation patients had been treated with checkpoint inhibitors. Three dose-escalation patients achieved partial responses, one with hepatocellular carcinoma and two with cutaneous melanoma. Peripheral TCRbeta sequencing aimed to test whether ivuxolimab altered TCR sequence diversity and caused clonal T-cell expansion. The paper describes the monotherapy dose-escalation part (N ≈ 51 patients) of the phase I trial of ivuxolimab.

The investigation overall reported the following: In the 0.1-3.0 mg/kg groups, partial responders had among the lowest normalized peripheral clonal expansion, particularly in CD8+ T cells. Clonal expansion of both CD4+ and CD8+ blood T cells was observed from baseline to week 6 at doses 0.1 to 3.0 mg/kg. Low levels of normalized T-cell clonal expansion were also seen in some patients who did not respond. The antigen specificity of the clonally expanded peripheral T cells was not determined. On average, CD8+ T cells showed more expanded clones than CD4+ T cells after ivuxolimab.

A distance of 13 bases separates the germline ends of V and J, which lose 2 bases and 1 base respectively. The germline V gene (reference sequence) yields SGHKS for CDR1 and YYEKEE for CDR2. The CDR3 spans 15 residues, from the cysteine through the phenylalanine. The read is trimmed to its CDR3 DNA, 45 bases read in frame from base 1. The sample in question was CD4+ or CD8+ T cells sorted from blood, obtained in a trial of the OX40 agonist ivuxolimab. The TCR originated in an adult with an advanced solid tumor such as melanoma, head and neck, liver or kidney cancer. The V and J genes are TRBV5-5 and TRBJ2-7; the D call could be TRBD1 or TRBD2, with each sharing 5 bases. Here the CDR3 is given as CASSFTGTASYEQYF. The base sequence is TGTGCCAGCAGCTTTACCGGGACCGCGTCCTACGAGCAGTACTTC.